This T cell receptor beta chain was obtained from a study of cytomegalovirus exposure and HLA in healthy donors. CDR3 size: 15 residues. Deletions cut 2 bases from V and 0 bases from J, with 11 bases between. Germline CDR1 and CDR2: LNHDA and SQIVND (reference sequence). Each donor was healthy, and each was a bone marrow donor. Only a few counts were recorded for this clone. The PCR used 60 Vbeta and 13 Jbeta primers. Profiled with immunoSEQ multiplex PCR; TCRdb holds only in-frame clones, not every one. The data show 110,000 to 150,000 clones, around 76% seen once. The sequence came from a man aged 18 to 35 in good health and CMV-seronegative. Material for sequencing was PBMCs. The chain combines TRBV19 with TRBJ2-7; TRBD2 might be the D (5 bases). The CDR3 nucleotides are TGTGCCAGTAGTATACTAGCCCTACCCTCCTACGAGCAGTACTTC. Translating gives CASSILALPSYEQYF.